What follows are 7 T cell receptor beta chains derived from one specimen sequenced in a study of T-cell memory formation after mild COVID-19. TCRdb re-called the 5' RACE reads through MiXCR, storing one row per CDR3 protein. The repertoire has some 310,000 distinct CDR3 sequences, roughly 20% of them found once; the top ten carry over 20%. Sequenced: PBMCs or a T cell subset sorted from them (not recorded which). The receptors originated from a man aged 18 to 29 who had mild COVID-19 (a few samples of this study predate the infection). Cell type and time point are not known.

This clonotype has a handful of counts. V usage is TRBV20-1 and J usage is TRBJ2-1; TRBD2 matches at 7 bases. The CDR3 is 15 residues long. Germline trimming cut 3 bases from V and 12 bases from J; bases unmatched to any gene: 17. Per germline, CDR1 DFQATT and CDR2 SNEGSKA (reference sequence). CDR3 sequence reads: CSASWARGSQIRQFF. The DNA for the CDR3 is TGCAGTGCTAGTTGGGCGCGGGGGAGCCAAATAAGGCAGTTCTTC.

This clonotype was picked up many times. This sequence joins TRBV28 and TRBJ1-2; no definite D call. This CDR3 region has 11 residues. V was trimmed by 3 bases and J by 7 bases, leaving 6 bases between them. Germline lookup yields CDR1 MDHEN and CDR2 SYDVKM. The CDR3 sequence is CASSLGFGYTF. CDR3 nucleotides: TGTGCCAGCAGTTTGGGTTTTGGCTACACCTTC.

This clonotype was counted between two and nine times. The chain has TRBV7-2 and TRBJ1-2; 12 nucleotides match TRBD1. In germline, CDR1 is SGHTA, CDR2 FQGNSA. The CDR3 is 16 residues long. The V and J ends lost 0 bases and 8 bases, in that order; junction bases with no gene match: 7. CDR3 bases: TGTGCCAGCAGCTTAGCCCCGGGACAGGGGGCGCGGGGCTACACCTTC. It specifies CASSLAPGQGARGYTF. Based on the CDR3 plus reference TRBV7-2 and TRBJ1-2, the full variable domain is GAGVSQSPSNKVTEKGKDVELRCDPISGHTALYWYRQSLGQGLEFLIYFQGNSAPDKSGLPSDRFSAERTGGSVSTLTIQRTQQEDSAVYLCASSLAPGQGARGYTFGSGTRLTVV.

CDR3 protein: CASSLGAGEPTDTQYF. The CDR3 nucleotides read TGTGCCAGCAGCTTAGGTGCGGGGGAGCCCACAGATACGCAGTATTTT. The V call is TRBV7-2, the J call TRBJ2-3; 7 bases map to TRBD2. This CDR3 contains 16 residues. After removal of 1 base from V and 2 bases from J, the junction contained 6 bases not matched to a gene. Germline V lookup: CDR1 SGHTA, CDR2 FQGNSA.

The V and J genes are TRBV7-2 and TRBJ2-4, with 8 positions matching TRBD1. Germline loops: CDR1 SGHTA, CDR2 FQGNSA. V trimming: 0 bases; J trimming: 0 bases; junction bases outside the gene matches: 1. The CDR3 totals 16 residues. This CDR3 is CASSLAGQGAKNIQYF. In DNA form, the CDR3 reads TGTGCCAGCAGCTTAGCAGGACAGGGAGCCAAAAACATTCAGTACTTC.

The chain links TRBV20-1 to TRBJ2-1; TRBD2 matches at 11 bases. The CDR3 is 14 residues long. The germline V gene encodes CDR1 DFQATT and CDR2 SNEGSKA (reference sequence). Unmatched junction bases numbered 10, after V lost 6 bases and J lost 9 bases. The CDR3 nucleotides are TGCAGTGCCGCAAATAGCGGGGGGGCCTCTGAGCAGTTCTTC. It is translated as CSAANSGGASEQFF.

This clonotype was counted between two and nine times. The chain uses TRBV5-1 and TRBJ2-7, with D perhaps TRBD2 (6 bases). This CDR3 is 15 amino acids long. V lost 4 bases, J lost 5 bases, and 19 bases lay in between. CDR1 and CDR2 (germline): SGHRS, YFSETQ. CDR3 nucleotides: TGCGCCAGCAGCAAGGGACTGGGGCTTTTCGACGAGCAGTACGTC. This encodes CASSKGLGLFDEQYV.